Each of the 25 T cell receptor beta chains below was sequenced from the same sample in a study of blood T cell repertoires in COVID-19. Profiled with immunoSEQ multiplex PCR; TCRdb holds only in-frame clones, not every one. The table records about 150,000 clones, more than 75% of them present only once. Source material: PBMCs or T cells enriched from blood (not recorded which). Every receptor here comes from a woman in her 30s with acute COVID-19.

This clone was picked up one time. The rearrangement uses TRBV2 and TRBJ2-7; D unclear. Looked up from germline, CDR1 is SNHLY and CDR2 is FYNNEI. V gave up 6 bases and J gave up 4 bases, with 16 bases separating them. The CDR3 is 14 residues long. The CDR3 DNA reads TGTGCCAGCAGGTGGAACAGTTGGGTGTACGAGCAGTACTTC. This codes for CASRWNSWVYEQYF.

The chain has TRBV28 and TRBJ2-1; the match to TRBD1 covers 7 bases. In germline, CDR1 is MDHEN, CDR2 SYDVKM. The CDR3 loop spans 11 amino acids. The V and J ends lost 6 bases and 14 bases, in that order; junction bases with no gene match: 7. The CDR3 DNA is TGTGCCAGCAGCCTGCGACAGGGAAAGTTCTTC. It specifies CASSLRQGKFF.

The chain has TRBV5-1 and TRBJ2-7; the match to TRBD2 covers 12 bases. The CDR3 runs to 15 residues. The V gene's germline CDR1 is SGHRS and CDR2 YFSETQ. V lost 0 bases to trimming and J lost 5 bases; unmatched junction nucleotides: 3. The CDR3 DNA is TGCGCCAGCAGCTTGGAACTAGCGGGAGGAAACGAGCAGTACTTC. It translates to CASSLELAGGNEQYF.

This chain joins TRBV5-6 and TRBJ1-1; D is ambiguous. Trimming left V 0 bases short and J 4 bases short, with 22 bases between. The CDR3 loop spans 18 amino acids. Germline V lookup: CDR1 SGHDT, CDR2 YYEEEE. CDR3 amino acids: CASSLDQYQSPAATEAFF. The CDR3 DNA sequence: TGTGCCAGCAGCTTGGATCAATATCAGAGTCCCGCGGCCACTGAAGCTTTCTTT.

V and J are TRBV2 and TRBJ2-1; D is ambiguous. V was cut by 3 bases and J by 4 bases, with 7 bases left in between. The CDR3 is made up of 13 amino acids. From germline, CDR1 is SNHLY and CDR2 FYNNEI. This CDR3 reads CASSENTYNEQFF. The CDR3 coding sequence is TGTGCCAGCAGTGAGAACACGTACAATGAGCAGTTCTTC.

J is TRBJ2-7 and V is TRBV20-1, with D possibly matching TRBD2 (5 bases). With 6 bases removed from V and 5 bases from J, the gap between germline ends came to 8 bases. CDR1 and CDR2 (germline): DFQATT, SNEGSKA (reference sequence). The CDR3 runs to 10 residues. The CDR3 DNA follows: TGCAGTGCGTCGCGGGACGAGCAGTACTTC. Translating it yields CSASRDEQYF.

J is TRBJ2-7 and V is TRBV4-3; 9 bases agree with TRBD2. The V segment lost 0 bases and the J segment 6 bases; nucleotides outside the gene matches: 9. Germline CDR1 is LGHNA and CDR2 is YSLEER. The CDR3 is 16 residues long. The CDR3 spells CASSQDRAGGLGEQYF. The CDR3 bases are TGCGCCAGCAGCCAAGATCGGGCGGGAGGGCTCGGCGAGCAGTACTTC.

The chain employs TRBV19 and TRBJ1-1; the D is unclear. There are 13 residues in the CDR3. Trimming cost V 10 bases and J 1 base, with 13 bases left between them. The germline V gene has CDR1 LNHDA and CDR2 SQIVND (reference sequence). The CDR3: CATNRGGNTEAFF. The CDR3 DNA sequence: TGTGCCACCAACCGGGGTGGGAACACTGAAGCTTTCTTT.

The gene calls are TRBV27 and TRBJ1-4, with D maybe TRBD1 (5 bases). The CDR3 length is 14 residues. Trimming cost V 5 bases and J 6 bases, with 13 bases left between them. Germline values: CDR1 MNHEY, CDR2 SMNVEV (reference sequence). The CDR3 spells CASSPRAGDEKLFF. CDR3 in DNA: TGTGCCAGCAGTCCCCGGGCGGGGGATGAAAAACTGTTTTTT.

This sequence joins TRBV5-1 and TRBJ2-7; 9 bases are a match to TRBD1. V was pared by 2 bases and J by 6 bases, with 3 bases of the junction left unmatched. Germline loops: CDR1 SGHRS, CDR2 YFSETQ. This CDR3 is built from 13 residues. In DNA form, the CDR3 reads TGCGCCAGCAGCTTCGAGACAGGGGGCGAGCAGTACTTC. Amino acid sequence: CASSFETGGEQYF. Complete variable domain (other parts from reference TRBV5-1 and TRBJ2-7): KAGVTQTPRYLIKTRGQQVTLSCSPISGHRSVSWYQQTPGQGLQFLFEYFSETQRNKGNFPGRFSGRQFSNSRSEMNVSTLELGDSALYLCASSFETGGEQYFGPGTRLTVT.

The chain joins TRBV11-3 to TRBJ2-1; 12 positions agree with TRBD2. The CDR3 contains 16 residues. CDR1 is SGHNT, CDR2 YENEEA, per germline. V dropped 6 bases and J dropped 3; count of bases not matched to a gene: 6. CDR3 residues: CASSSTSGSHYNEQFF. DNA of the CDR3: TGTGCCAGCAGTTCGACTAGCGGGAGCCACTACAATGAGCAGTTCTTC.

Here the CDR3 reads CASSQDRTVYNEQFF. CDR3 bases: TGCGCCAGCAGCCAAGATCGAACAGTGTACAATGAGCAGTTCTTC. This rearrangement joins TRBV4-3 to TRBJ2-1; D not certain. CDR3 length: 15 amino acids. V dropped 0 bases and J dropped 4 bases, with 10 bases sitting between them. The germline V gene encodes CDR1 LGHNA and CDR2 YSLEER.

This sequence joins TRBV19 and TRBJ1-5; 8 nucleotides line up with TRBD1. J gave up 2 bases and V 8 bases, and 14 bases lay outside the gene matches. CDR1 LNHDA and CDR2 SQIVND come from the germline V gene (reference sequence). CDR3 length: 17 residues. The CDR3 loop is CASALDRGFAGNQPQHF. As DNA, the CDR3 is TGTGCCAGTGCGTTAGACAGGGGATTTGCGGGCAATCAGCCCCAGCATTTT.

The CDR3: CATSEQGGRGELFF. The CDR3 bases are TGTGCCACCAGTGAACAGGGGGGTCGCGGGGAGCTGTTTTTT. The chain carries TRBV24-1 and TRBJ2-2, with 8 positions matching TRBD1. V was clipped by 4 bases and J by 7 bases; unmatched bases: 4. This CDR3 comprises 14 residues. CDR1 is KGHDR, CDR2 SFDVKD, per germline.

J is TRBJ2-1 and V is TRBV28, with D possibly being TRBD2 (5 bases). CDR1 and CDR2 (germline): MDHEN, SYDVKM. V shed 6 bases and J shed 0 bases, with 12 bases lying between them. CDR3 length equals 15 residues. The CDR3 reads CASSRPGSSYNEQFF. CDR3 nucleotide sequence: TGTGCCAGCAGCCGACCTGGGAGCTCCTACAATGAGCAGTTCTTC.

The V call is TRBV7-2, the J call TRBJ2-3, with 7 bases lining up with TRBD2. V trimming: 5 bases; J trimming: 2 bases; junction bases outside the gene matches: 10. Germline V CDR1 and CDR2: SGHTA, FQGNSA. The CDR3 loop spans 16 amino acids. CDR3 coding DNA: TGTGCCAGCAGCAAACTAGCGTATCCCGCCACAGATACGCAGTATTTT. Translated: CASSKLAYPATDTQYF.

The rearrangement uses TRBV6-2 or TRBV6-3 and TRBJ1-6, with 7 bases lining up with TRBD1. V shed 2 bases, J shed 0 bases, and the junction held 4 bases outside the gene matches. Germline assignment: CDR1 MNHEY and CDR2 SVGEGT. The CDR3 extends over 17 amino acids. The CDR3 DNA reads TGTGCCAGCAGTTACGTTGCAGGGGGCTCCTATAATTCACCCCTCCACTTT. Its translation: CASSYVAGGSYNSPLHF.

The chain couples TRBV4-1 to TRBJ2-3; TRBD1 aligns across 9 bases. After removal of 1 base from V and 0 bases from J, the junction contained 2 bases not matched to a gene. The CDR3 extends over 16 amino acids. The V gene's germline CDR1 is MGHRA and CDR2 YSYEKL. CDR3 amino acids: CASSQGGTGSTDTQYF. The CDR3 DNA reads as TGCGCCAGCAGCCAAGGGGGGACAGGGAGCACAGATACGCAGTATTTT.

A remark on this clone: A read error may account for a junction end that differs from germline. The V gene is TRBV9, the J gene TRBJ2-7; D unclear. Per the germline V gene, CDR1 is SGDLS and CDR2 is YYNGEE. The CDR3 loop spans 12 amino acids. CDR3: CASNNISFEQYF. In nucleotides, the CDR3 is TGTGCCAGCAACAACATCTCCTTCGAGCAGTACTTC.

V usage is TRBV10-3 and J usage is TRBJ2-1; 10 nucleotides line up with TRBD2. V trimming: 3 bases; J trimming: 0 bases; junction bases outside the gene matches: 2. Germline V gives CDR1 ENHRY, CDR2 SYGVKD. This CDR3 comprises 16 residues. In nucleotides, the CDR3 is TGTGCCATCAGTGAACTAGCGGGAAGCTCCTACAATGAGCAGTTCTTC. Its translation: CAISELAGSSYNEQFF.

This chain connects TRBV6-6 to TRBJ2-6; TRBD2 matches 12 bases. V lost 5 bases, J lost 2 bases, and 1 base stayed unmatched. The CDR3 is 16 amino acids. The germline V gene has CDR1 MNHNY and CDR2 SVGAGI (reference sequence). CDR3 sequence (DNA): TGTGCCAGCAGTAGACTAGCGGGAGCTGGGGCCAACGTCCTGACTTTC. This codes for CASSRLAGAGANVLTF.

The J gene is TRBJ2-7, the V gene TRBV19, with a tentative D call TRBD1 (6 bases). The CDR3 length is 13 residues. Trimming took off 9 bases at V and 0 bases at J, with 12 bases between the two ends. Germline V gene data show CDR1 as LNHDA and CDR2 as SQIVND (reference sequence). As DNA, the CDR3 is TGTGCCAGCAGCCGGGACACCTCCTACGAGCAGTACTTC. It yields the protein CASSRDTSYEQYF.

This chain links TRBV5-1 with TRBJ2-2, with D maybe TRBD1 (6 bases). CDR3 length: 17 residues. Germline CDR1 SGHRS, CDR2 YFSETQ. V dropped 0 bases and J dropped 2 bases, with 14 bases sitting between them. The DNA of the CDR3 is TGCGCCAGCAGCTTGGCCTCAGGGGCCTACAACACCGGGGAGCTGTTTTTT. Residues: CASSLASGAYNTGELFF.

The CDR3 DNA is TGTGCCTGGAGTCGGTGGGATCAGGGGCGCCCTGAAGCTTTCTTT. As protein: CAWSRWDQGRPEAFF. The V and J genes are TRBV30 and TRBJ1-1; perhaps TRBD1 as D (6 bases). This CDR3 is built from 15 residues. V shed 2 bases and J shed 6 bases, with 19 bases lying between them. Germline V gene data show CDR1 as GTSNPN and CDR2 as SVGIG (reference sequence).

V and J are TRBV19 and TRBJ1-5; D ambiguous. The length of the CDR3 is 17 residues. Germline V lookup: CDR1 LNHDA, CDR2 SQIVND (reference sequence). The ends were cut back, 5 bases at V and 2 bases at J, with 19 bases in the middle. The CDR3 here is CASSPQTAYSGNQPQHF. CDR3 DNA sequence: TGTGCCAGTAGTCCCCAGACCGCCTATAGCGGCAATCAGCCCCAGCATTTT. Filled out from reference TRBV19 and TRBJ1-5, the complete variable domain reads DGGITQSPKYLFRKEGQNVTLSCEQNLNHDAMYWYRQDPGQGLRLIYYSQIVNDFQKGDIAEGYSVSREKKESFPLTVTSAQKNPTAFYLCASSPQTAYSGNQPQHFGDGTRLSIL.